This TCR beta chain was sequenced for a study of T-cell memory formation after mild COVID-19. In regard to this clonotype: Its matching antigen is unknown.

TCRdb fed the 5' RACE reads into MiXCR, producing one record per CDR3 protein. The table lists some 150,000 distinct CDR3 sequences, 15% to 20% of them singletons. Study outcomes and limitations: The study found balanced CD4/CD8 in clones contracting day 15 to 85 and a CD4+ lean in later expanders. CD4+ clones that contracted lay mainly in CM and EM; CD8+ ones lay in EMRA.

Sequencing input: PBMCs or a T cell subset sorted from them (not recorded which). The sequence was collected from an adult woman who had mild COVID-19 (a few samples of this study predate the infection). Cell type and time point are not known.

CDR3 amino acids: CSAGASVAYGYTF. Here the CDR3 DNA reads TGCAGTGCCGGAGCGAGCGTCGCGTATGGCTACACCTTC. This chain connects TRBV20-1 to TRBJ1-2, with no clear D. The germline gives CDR1 DFQATT, CDR2 SNEGSKA (reference sequence). This CDR3 comprises 13 residues. V lost 6 bases and J lost 5, with 16 bases in between.